The source of this T cell receptor beta chain is a study of blood T cell repertoires in COVID-19. About the research overall: Sources were T cells, B-cell-depleted T cells, or PBMCs; the material itself was cDNA or gDNA.

This CDR3 is built from 14 residues. The J segment lost 10 bases and the V segment lost 6 bases, leaving 6 bases of the junction unmatched. Looked up from germline, CDR1 is MNHEY and CDR2 is SMNVEV (reference sequence). Only in-frame clones appear in the TCRdb table, and some are missing; sequencing was by immunoSEQ multiplex PCR. This table has a few hundred thousand clones, around four fifths appearing once. The source material was PBMCs or T cells enriched from blood (not recorded which). This chain joins TRBV27 and TRBJ1-4; 12 bases are a match to TRBD1. This TCR was recovered from a woman aged 50 to 60 who had recovered from COVID-19. For the CDR3, the DNA is TGTGCCAGCAGCCTTGGGACAGGGGGCGGAAAACTGTTTTTT. It is translated as CASSLGTGGGKLFF. The full variable domain, its missing parts supplied by reference TRBV27 and TRBJ1-4, is EAQVTQNPRYLITVTGKKLTVTCSQNMNHEYMSWYRQDPGLGLRQIYYSMNVEVTDKGDVPEGYKVSRKEKRNFPLILESPSPNQTSLYFCASSLGTGGGKLFFGSGTQLSVL.